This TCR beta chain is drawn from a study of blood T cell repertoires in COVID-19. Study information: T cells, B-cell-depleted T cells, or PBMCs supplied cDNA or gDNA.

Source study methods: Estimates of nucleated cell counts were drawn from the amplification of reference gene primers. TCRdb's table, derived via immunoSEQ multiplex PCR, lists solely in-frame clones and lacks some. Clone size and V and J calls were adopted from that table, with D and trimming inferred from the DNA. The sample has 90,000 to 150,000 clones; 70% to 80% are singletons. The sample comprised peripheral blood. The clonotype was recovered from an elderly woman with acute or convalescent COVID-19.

The CDR3 nucleotides are TGTGCCAGCAGTTACTCGGCGGGTCGGCACGAAAAACTGTTTTTT. It is translated as CASSYSAGRHEKLFF. This chain connects TRBV6-5 to TRBJ1-4, with D uncertain. Trimming stripped 0 bases from V and 8 bases from J, with 13 bases between. Germline CDR1 and CDR2: MNHEY and SVGAGI. CDR3 size: 15 residues.